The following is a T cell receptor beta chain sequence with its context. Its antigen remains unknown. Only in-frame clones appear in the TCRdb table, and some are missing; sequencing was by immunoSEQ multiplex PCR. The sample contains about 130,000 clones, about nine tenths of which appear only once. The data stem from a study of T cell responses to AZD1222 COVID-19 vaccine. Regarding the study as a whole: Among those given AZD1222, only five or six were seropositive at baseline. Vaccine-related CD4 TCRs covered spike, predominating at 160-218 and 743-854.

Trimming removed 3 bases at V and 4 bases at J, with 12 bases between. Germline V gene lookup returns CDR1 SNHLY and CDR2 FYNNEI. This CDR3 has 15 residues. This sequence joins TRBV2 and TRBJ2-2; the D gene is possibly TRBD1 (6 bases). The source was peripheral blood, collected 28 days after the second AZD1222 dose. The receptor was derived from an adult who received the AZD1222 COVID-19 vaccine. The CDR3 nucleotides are TGTGCCAGCAGTGATCAAGGACAGTCCACCGGGGAGCTGTTTTTT. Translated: CASSDQGQSTGELFF.